Each of the 8 T cell receptor beta chains below was sequenced from the same sample in a study of identical twins. Using its own MiXCR run on the 5' RACE reads, TCRdb lists one record per CDR3 protein. The data contain just over 500,000 distinct CDR3 sequences, roughly a fifth of them singletons. The data also belong to a second study, concerning T cells expressing NK-cell markers.

The sample comprised CD4+ T cells sorted from blood. These receptors were collected from a woman between 18 and 29 years old in good health.

The rearrangement joins TRBV12-3 or TRBV12-4 to TRBJ1-1, with D perhaps matching TRBD1 (5 bases). This CDR3 spans 16 amino acids. The germline V and J ends were trimmed by 1 base and 1 base, with 13 bases remaining between them. The CDR3 spells CASSLVTRVRNTEAFF. The CDR3 region has the DNA TGTGCCAGCAGTTTAGTTACCAGGGTAAGGAACACTGAAGCTTTCTTT.

V usage is TRBV20-1 and J usage is TRBJ2-1; TRBD1 agrees at 9 bases. V lost 1 base and J lost 8; bases outside the gene matches: 12. Germline CDR1 is DFQATT and CDR2 is SNEGSKA (reference sequence). The CDR3 loop spans 16 amino acids. The CDR3 here is CSARATGQGASYEQFF. CDR3 DNA sequence: TGCAGTGCTAGAGCCACGGGACAGGGTGCTTCCTATGAGCAGTTCTTC.

CDR3 in amino acids: CASRFGGDGEAFF. CDR3 nucleotides: TGTGCCAGCAGATTTGGGGGGGATGGGGAAGCTTTCTTT. This chain joins TRBV27 and TRBJ1-1, with D perhaps matching TRBD1 (5 bases). Looked up from germline, CDR1 is MNHEY and CDR2 is SMNVEV (reference sequence). V was pared by 6 bases and J by 8 bases, with 16 bases between. This CDR3 spans 13 amino acids.

V gene TRBV7-3 combines with J gene TRBJ2-3, with D possibly being TRBD1 or TRBD2 (5 bases each). Germline CDR1 and CDR2: SGHTA and FQGTGA. V lost 1 base, J lost 0 bases, and 8 bases lay in between. This CDR3 has 15 residues. This CDR3 reads CASSLRGVSTDTQYF. The CDR3 nucleotides read TGTGCCAGCAGCTTAAGAGGGGTGAGCACAGATACGCAGTATTTT.

J is TRBJ2-2 and V is TRBV12-3 or TRBV12-4; D call uncertain. V lost 7 bases and J 4 bases, leaving 13 bases between the germline ends. This CDR3 contains 14 residues. The CDR3 DNA follows: TGTGCCAGCACCCAGCGCCCCACCACCGGGGAGCTGTTTTTT. Protein: CASTQRPTTGELFF.

This chain uses TRBV10-3 with TRBJ2-1; 10 bases agree with TRBD2. V lost 10 bases to trimming and J lost 2 bases; unmatched junction nucleotides: 17. CDR3 length: 18 amino acids. The germline V gene has CDR1 ENHRY and CDR2 SYGVKD. CDR3 in DNA: TGTGCCACCAACCCCACTAGCGGGACTCTTGTCCCCTACAATGAGCAGTTCTTC. Translated, it gives CATNPTSGTLVPYNEQFF.

This clonotype has just one count. The V and J genes are TRBV6-1 and TRBJ1-4; 9 bases line up with TRBD1. Germline V gene lookup returns CDR1 MNHNS and CDR2 SASEGT. The CDR3 length is 14 residues. V lost 4 bases and J lost 7; bases outside the gene matches: 4. The CDR3 bases are TGTGCCAGCAGTGCCGGGACAGGGCGTGAAAAACTGTTTTTT. This gives the protein CASSAGTGREKLFF.

The V gene is TRBV12-3 or TRBV12-4, the J gene TRBJ1-5; 8 bases are a match to TRBD1. Losses at the gene ends were 6 bases for V and 1 base for J; bases not matched to a gene: 2. The CDR3 has 14 amino acids. This chain's CDR3 is CASRGQASNQPQHF. CDR3 coding DNA: TGTGCCAGCAGGGGACAGGCCAGCAATCAGCCCCAGCATTTT.